Shown below are 17 T cell receptor beta chains from a single sample sequenced in a study of cytomegalovirus exposure and HLA in healthy donors. A multiplex PCR was run with 60 Vbeta primers and 13 Jbeta primers. The repertoire was sequenced with immunoSEQ multiplex PCR; TCRdb's copy has only in-frame clones and lacks some. In the table there are more than 150,000 clones, more than 65% of which are singletons. The sequencing input was PBMCs. The receptors originated from a girl aged 5-17 years in good health and CMV-seropositive.

The chain employs TRBV27 and TRBJ2-7; unclear D gene. The germline gives CDR1 MNHEY, CDR2 SMNVEV (reference sequence). This CDR3 spans 14 amino acids. The germline V and J ends were trimmed by 6 bases and 6 bases, with 18 bases remaining between them. The CDR3 loop is CASSPAGPHGEQYF. For the CDR3, the DNA is TGTGCCAGCAGCCCTGCCGGTCCCCACGGCGAGCAGTACTTC.

The V gene is TRBV23-1, the J gene TRBJ1-2, with a weak D call TRBD1 (5 bases). TRBV23-1 has ORF status, its function being uncertain. CDR3 size: 16 residues. V was clipped by 7 bases and J by 2 bases, with 20 bases between them. The CDR3 nucleotides read TGCGCCAGCAAAAATTTCCCCTGGACATCCAACTATGGCTACACCTTC. Residues: CASKNFPWTSNYGYTF.

The V gene is TRBV5-6, the J gene TRBJ2-7; possibly TRBD2 for D (5 bases). This CDR3 is built from 13 residues. V was cut by 0 bases and J by 7 bases, with 11 bases left in between. The germline V gene encodes CDR1 SGHDT and CDR2 YYEEEE. The CDR3 here is CASSLAGLVEQYF. The CDR3 bases are TGTGCCAGCAGCTTGGCAGGACTCGTTGAGCAGTACTTC.

V and J are TRBV19 and TRBJ1-2; D may be TRBD1 (6 bases). Trimming took off 8 bases at V and 8 bases at J, with 15 bases between the two ends. The CDR3 sequence is 12 residues long. In germline, CDR1 is LNHDA, CDR2 SQIVND (reference sequence). The CDR3 nucleotides read TGTGCCAGTTTGACAGGCCTATCGGGCTACACCTTC. Translation gives CASLTGLSGYTF.

The rearrangement joins TRBV9 to TRBJ2-5; 7 bases agree with TRBD2. This CDR3 has 15 residues. J was trimmed by 2 bases and V by 0 bases; bases with no gene match: 4. CDR1 is SGDLS and CDR2 is YYNGEE in the germline V gene. CDR3 loop: CASSVGLGLQETQYF. CDR3 nucleotide sequence: TGTGCCAGCAGCGTAGGATTGGGACTACAAGAGACCCAGTACTTC.

The chain joins TRBV7-8 to TRBJ2-5, with 12 bases fitting TRBD2. This CDR3 spans 15 amino acids. Per germline, CDR1 SGHVS and CDR2 FQNEAQ. Germline trimming cut 5 bases from V and 7 bases from J; bases unmatched to any gene: 8. The CDR3: CASSIGTSGLTTQYF. The CDR3 region has the DNA TGTGCCAGCAGCATCGGGACTAGCGGGTTAACGACCCAGTACTTC. The whole variable domain, filled in from reference TRBV7-8 and TRBJ2-5, reads GAGVSQSPRYKVAKRGQDVALRCDPISGHVSLFWYQQALGQGPEFLTYFQNEAQLDKSGLPSDRFFAERPEGSVSTLKIQRTQQEDSAVYLCASSIGTSGLTTQYFGPGTRLLVL.

J is TRBJ2-5 and V is TRBV10-1; 9 bases match TRBD2. With V trimmed by 5 bases and J by 5 bases, 3 bases remained unmatched. CDR1 and CDR2 from the germline V gene are WNHNN and SYGVQD (reference sequence). This CDR3 region has 13 residues. CDR3 region: CASSPSGAETQYF. The CDR3 DNA follows: TGCGCCAGCAGTCCTAGCGGGGCTGAGACCCAGTACTTC.

The chain employs TRBV5-1 and TRBJ2-3; D is perhaps TRBD1 (6 bases). Germline CDR1 and CDR2: SGHRS and YFSETQ. The CDR3 consists of 14 residues. Trimming took 7 bases from V and 2 from J, leaving 14 bases between them. The CDR3 region has the DNA TGCGCCAGCGGGGGCAGGATGAACACAGATACGCAGTATTTT. Translating gives CASGGRMNTDTQYF.

This chain joins TRBV2 and TRBJ2-1; 7 nucleotides match TRBD1. Germline V gene data show CDR1 as SNHLY and CDR2 as FYNNEI. V lost 1 base, J lost 7 bases, and 7 bases stayed unmatched. The CDR3 spans 15 residues. The CDR3 protein is CASSEGQGVGNEQFF. The CDR3 DNA sequence: TGTGCCAGCAGTGAAGGGCAGGGGGTCGGGAATGAGCAGTTCTTC.

A note on this clone: Additional DNA sequences in this sample encode the identical CDR3. CDR3 nucleotide sequence: TGTGCCAGCAGCTTAGCTCGGGGGGGCAATCAGCCCCAGCATTTT. Its protein product is CASSLARGGNQPQHF. The rearrangement uses TRBV7-2 and TRBJ1-5; a possible D gene is TRBD1 (5 bases). Germline CDR1 reads SGHTA; CDR2 reads FQGNSA. The CDR3 sequence is 15 residues long. Trimming cost V 0 bases and J 2 bases, with 8 bases left between them.

This chain uses TRBV7-2 with TRBJ1-2; 11 bases align to TRBD1. CDR1 is SGHTA, CDR2 FQGNSA, per germline. V lost 5 bases to trimming and J lost 6 bases; unmatched junction nucleotides: 8. The CDR3 has 15 amino acids. CDR3 loop: CASSRAGQGADGYTF. In nucleotides, the CDR3 is TGTGCCAGCAGCCGAGCCGGACAGGGGGCAGATGGCTACACCTTC.

The genes are TRBV5-1 and TRBJ2-7, with TRBD1 matching 8 bases. The CDR3 runs to 13 residues. V shed 7 bases and J 7 bases; nucleotides not matched to a gene: 10. The V gene's germline CDR1 is SGHRS and CDR2 YFSETQ. This CDR3 reads CASSWADRGEQYF. As DNA, the CDR3 is TGCGCCAGCTCTTGGGCTGACAGGGGAGAGCAGTACTTC.

This clone was recorded a few times. This sequence joins TRBV10-3 and TRBJ1-2, with D uncertain. This CDR3 is built from 12 residues. Germline V gives CDR1 ENHRY, CDR2 SYGVKD. Trimming cost V 4 bases and J 8 bases, with 11 bases left between them. CDR3 coding DNA: TGTGCCATCAGTGGGGCCACCTCGGGCTACACCTTC. Translation: CAISGATSGYTF.

This clone has more than one count but fewer than ten. The J gene is TRBJ1-4, the V gene TRBV5-6, with D hard to call. This CDR3 comprises 14 residues. The V end was cut by 4 bases, the J end by 0 bases, with 7 bases between. Germline CDR1 is SGHDT and CDR2 is YYEEEE. Here the CDR3 reads CASSIKTTNEKLFF. In DNA, the CDR3 is TGTGCCAGCAGCATCAAAACAACTAATGAAAAACTGTTTTTT.

This clone was seen once. The rearrangement uses TRBV18 and TRBJ2-3; a possible D gene is TRBD1 (7 bases). Per germline, CDR1 KGHSH and CDR2 LQKENI. The CDR3 contains 13 residues. With 5 bases removed from V and 6 bases from J, the gap between germline ends came to 12 bases. The CDR3 sequence is CASSTQGGDTQYF. The DNA of the CDR3 is TGTGCCAGCTCAACTCAGGGGGGCGATACGCAGTATTTT.

This chain links TRBV19 with TRBJ1-1; D unclear. Trimming removed 6 bases at V and 5 bases at J, with 10 bases between. The CDR3 runs 12 residues. Germline CDR1 and CDR2: LNHDA and SQIVND (reference sequence). CDR3 sequence: CASSHLRTEAFF. CDR3 coding DNA: TGTGCCAGTAGCCATTTGCGTACTGAAGCTTTCTTT.

J is TRBJ2-7 and V is TRBV7-2; 8 bases are shared with TRBD1. J was trimmed by 7 bases and V by 5 bases; bases with no gene match: 13. The CDR3 is 15 amino acids. Looked up from germline, CDR1 is SGHTA and CDR2 is FQGNSA. As DNA, the CDR3 is TGTGCCAGCAGCCCAAGACAGGGGATAGCTTGGGAGCAGTACTTC. It specifies CASSPRQGIAWEQYF.